The rows below give T cell receptor beta chains drawn from one sample of a study of cytomegalovirus exposure and HLA in healthy donors. The data were produced by immunoSEQ multiplex PCR, yet TCRdb's version contains in-frame clones alone and is incomplete. The table lists about 150,000 clones, approximately 91% of them singletons. The sample comprised PBMCs. Receptors were obtained from a man aged 18 to 35 in good health and CMV-seronegative. Both conserved end residues are trimmed from each CDR3. D genes are given only for firm matches. Some rows have no size entry. The others give once, few or many, or a class for an expanded clone.

>.|TRBV14|TRBD2|TRBJ2-1
ASSGLAASSYNEQF
>.|TRBV10-3|.|TRBJ2-5
AISDLPGIQETQY
>.|TRBV7-9|.|TRBJ1-2
ASKNGGGYT
>.|TRBV27|TRBD2|TRBJ2-3
ASSPRPSGGHTDTQY
>.|TRBV6-1|TRBD1|TRBJ1-1
ASSVEVGQGVKTEAF
>.|TRBV5-1|TRBD1|TRBJ1-1
ASSVDRTFGPTEAF
>.|TRBV13|.|TRBJ2-1
ASSFRANEQF
>.|TRBV30|.|TRBJ1-5
AWSPTGLSFSNQPQH
>.|TRBV10-3|.|TRBJ1-5
AISPGLNQPQH
>.|TRBV27|TRBD1|TRBJ2-3
ASSLLDRGVRTDTQY
>few|TRBV2|TRBD1|TRBJ1-2
ASRPGTDANYGYT
>.|TRBV5-1|TRBD1|TRBJ2-2
ASLRDRNTGELF
>.|TRBV6-1|TRBD1|TRBJ2-3
ASSERSGGGTDTQY
>.|TRBV5-4|.|TRBJ2-3
ASSLAGLDRSDTQY
>.|TRBV19|TRBD1|TRBJ2-3
ASSSGGQGPDTQY
>.|TRBV19|.|TRBJ2-5
ASSIGTDSQETQY
>.|TRBV4-1|TRBD1|TRBJ1-4
ASSRADRVGLEKLF
>.|TRBV19|.|TRBJ1-1
ASSVQGGNTEAF
>.|TRBV5-5|TRBD1|TRBJ1-2
ASSLRTGNYGYT
>.|TRBV7-9|.|TRBJ1-2
ASSSSGVVHT
>few|TRBV11-1|.|TRBJ1-2
ASSYRSNYGYT
>.|TRBV7-8|.|TRBJ1-2
ASSLLREPVYGYT
>.|TRBV7-2|.|TRBJ2-5
ASSSPRLSQETQY
>.|TRBV14|.|TRBJ2-5
ASSPRTHAGETQY
>.|TRBV27|.|TRBJ1-1
ASSLVRWDTEAF
>once|TRBV5-1|.|TRBJ1-1
ASSLETANTEAF
>.|TRBV2|TRBD1|TRBJ2-6
ASSEFGQGAGANVLT
>.|TRBV9|TRBD1|TRBJ1-1
ASSAGQGGNTEAF
>.|TRBV30|TRBD1|TRBJ2-3
AWSVDRHTDTQY
>.|TRBV27|TRBD1|TRBJ2-2
ASKGQGAGELF
>.|TRBV5-1|TRBD2|TRBJ2-1
ASSLALAGGADEQF
>.|TRBV6-1|.|TRBJ1-1
ASTRGGNTEAF
>.|TRBV10-3|TRBD2|TRBJ2-2
AISGLAGSTGELF
>.|TRBV9|.|TRBJ1-2
ASSRVNNYGYT
>.|TRBV19|.|TRBJ1-5
ASSIPRHTNQPQH
>.|TRBV7-9|.|TRBJ1-5
ASSQSGHNQPQH
>.|TRBV2|TRBD1|TRBJ2-5
ASTPGQRRGETQY
>.|TRBV5-1|.|TRBJ2-3
ASSFQQSTDTQY
>.|TRBV12-5|.|TRBJ1-1
ASGLVSGISEAF
>.|TRBV7-9|.|TRBJ1-3
ASSFGGTDGNTIY
>.|TRBV25-1|TRBD1|TRBJ2-2
ASSEFGQGFTGELF
>.|TRBV15|.|TRBJ1-1
ATSRDGNRRKINTEAF
>.|TRBV19|.|TRBJ2-3
ASSPLGEISTDTQY
>.|TRBV6-1|TRBD1|TRBJ1-1
ASRDRGYMNTEAF
>.|TRBV15|.|TRBJ2-1
ATSRDLGANSYNEQF
>.|TRBV5-1|.|TRBJ1-2
ASSFTGPVYGYT
>.|TRBV18|.|TRBJ1-2
ASSETDTLNYGYT
>.|TRBV13|.|TRBJ1-4
ASRGLANEKLF
>.|TRBV7-2|.|TRBJ1-5
ASSLARAHGGPQH
>.|TRBV5-1|TRBD1|TRBJ1-4
ASSRTGAHEKLF
>.|TRBV30|.|TRBJ1-4
AWSFGRGREKLF
>.|TRBV6-1|TRBD1|TRBJ1-4
ASSDGQGAATNEKLF